This TCR beta chain was obtained from a study of Ad26.COV2.S vaccination and SARS-CoV-2 variants. Only in-frame clones appear in the TCRdb table, and some are missing; sequencing was by immunoSEQ multiplex PCR. This repertoire shows about 680,000 clones, 89% found once; its top ten account for around 1.5%. The treatment here: 15 to 20 received Ad26.COV2.S at low or high dose, single or two shots; about five received placebo; per-sample allocation not given. Samples came from day 63 after the first vaccine or placebo injection. Study-wide points: Analytic work on TCR breadth and depth might have understated the full extent of total T cell responses. Whether participants received vaccine or placebo, their non-spike TCR breadth was similar.

In regard to this clone: The target antigen is unknown.

This sequence originates from a person aged 18-60 years who received the Ad26.COV2.S COVID-19 vaccine or a placebo. This specimen consisted of peripheral blood, obtained in a trial of Ad26.COV2.S vaccine versus placebo.

CDR3 amino acids: CASRASVLGTDTQYF. For the CDR3, the DNA is TGTGCCAGCAGGGCCTCCGTATTGGGGACGGATACGCAGTATTTT. This chain connects TRBV2 to TRBJ2-3; D possibly matches TRBD1 or TRBD2 (5 bases each). The ends were cut back, 6 bases at V and 6 bases at J, with 19 bases in the middle. This CDR3 has 15 amino acids. Per the germline V gene, CDR1 is SNHLY and CDR2 is FYNNEI.